This T cell receptor (beta chain) originates from a study of blood T cell repertoires in COVID-19. Original handling: Amplification of reference gene primers provided the estimated nucleated cell counts. This table comes from immunoSEQ multiplex PCR, and its TCRdb copy is limited to in-frame clones, with some not included. The V and J calls and clone size are taken from that table; D and trimming were inferred from the DNA. The sample has about 210,000 clones, roughly four fifths seen once. Comments on this clone: At the DNA level, this CDR3 is encoded by other sequences in the same sample as well.

This CDR3 region has 11 residues. Trimming stripped 2 bases from V and 10 bases from J, with 6 bases between. The chain is built from TRBV12-3 or TRBV12-4 and TRBJ2-1, with D possibly matching TRBD1 (6 bases). The sequenced material came from peripheral blood. The TCR comes from a woman between 35 and 50 years old with acute or convalescent COVID-19. CDR3 residues: CASSLRGEQFF. CDR3 nucleotide sequence: TGTGCCAGCAGTTTAAGGGGGGAGCAGTTCTTC.